The rows below give T cell receptor beta chains drawn from one sample of a study of T cell responses to AZD1222 COVID-19 vaccine. Libraries were prepared by immunoSEQ multiplex PCR; TCRdb keeps only in-frame clonotypes and omits some of them. The sample lists roughly 120,000 clones; 80% to 90% were seen once. The input for sequencing was peripheral blood, taken on day 0 of AZD1222 vaccination. The origin of the receptors is an adult in good health. The CDR3 runs from the conserved cysteine through the conserved F or W.

j_call | v_call | cdr3_aa
TRBJ1-1 | TRBV18 | CASSVTGGTTEAFF
TRBJ1-1 | TRBV9 | CASRATDDNTEAFF
TRBJ2-1 | TRBV6-2/TRBV6-3 | CASSGTSGDYNEQFF
TRBJ2-6 | TRBV11-2 | CASSFTGANVLTF
TRBJ1-1 | TRBV30 | CAWSASITNTEAFF
TRBJ2-7 | TRBV11-2 | CASSKPPGRSYEQYF
TRBJ1-1 | TRBV7-3 | CASSSQGIGGNTEAFF
TRBJ2-7 | TRBV30 | CAWNVRGKGATAYEQYF
TRBJ1-1 | TRBV6-5 | CASSYSGATEAFF
TRBJ2-5 | TRBV6-1 | CASSENLAGGQETQYF
TRBJ2-4 | TRBV7-2 | CASSLSSGGAFRNIQYF
TRBJ1-1 | TRBV7-6 | CASSSLDRGITEAFF
TRBJ2-7 | TRBV5-1 | CASSEGLGDVFRYF
TRBJ1-1 | TRBV14 | CASSPTVFTEAFF
TRBJ1-2 | TRBV6-5 | CASRRTGAVGYTF
TRBJ1-1 | TRBV6-1 | CASSEAGLNTEAFF
TRBJ2-7 | TRBV30 | CAWSPGTLEQYF
TRBJ1-4 | TRBV29-1 | CSARMDSNEKLFF
TRBJ1-1 | TRBV11-2 | CARAHFMNTEAFF
TRBJ2-4 | TRBV9 | CASSVGGWAKNIQYF
TRBJ2-7 | TRBV3-1/TRBV3-2 | CASRYTKDSYEQYF
TRBJ1-1 | TRBV18 | CASSLLSWRDRGGTEAFF
TRBJ2-2 | TRBV3-1/TRBV3-2 | CASSQGGGGELFF
TRBJ2-3 | TRBV4-2 | CASSQVGAGGRSDTQYF